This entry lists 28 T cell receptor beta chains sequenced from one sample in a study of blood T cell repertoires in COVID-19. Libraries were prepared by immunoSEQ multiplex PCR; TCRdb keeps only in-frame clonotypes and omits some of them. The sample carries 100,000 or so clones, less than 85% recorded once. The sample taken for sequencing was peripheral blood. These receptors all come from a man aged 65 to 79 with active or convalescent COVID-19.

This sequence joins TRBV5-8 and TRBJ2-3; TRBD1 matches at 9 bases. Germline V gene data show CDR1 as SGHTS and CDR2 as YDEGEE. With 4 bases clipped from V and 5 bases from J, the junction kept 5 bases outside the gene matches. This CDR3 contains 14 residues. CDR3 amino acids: CASSPRDREDTQYF. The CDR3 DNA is TGTGCCAGCAGCCCCCGGGACAGGGAAGATACGCAGTATTTT.

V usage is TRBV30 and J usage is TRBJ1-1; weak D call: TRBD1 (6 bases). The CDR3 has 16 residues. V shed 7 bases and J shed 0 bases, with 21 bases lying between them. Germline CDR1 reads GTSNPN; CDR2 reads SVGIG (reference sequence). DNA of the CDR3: TGTGCCTACGTCGCGGGGGCTTATATCATGAACACTGAAGCTTTCTTT. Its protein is CAYVAGAYIMNTEAFF.

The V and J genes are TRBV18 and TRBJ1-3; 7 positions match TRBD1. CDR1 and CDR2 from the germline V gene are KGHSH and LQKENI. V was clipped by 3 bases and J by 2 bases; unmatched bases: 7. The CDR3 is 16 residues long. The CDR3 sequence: CASSPVDRAPGNTIYF. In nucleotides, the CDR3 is TGTGCCAGCTCACCCGTCGACAGGGCTCCTGGAAACACCATATATTTT.

CDR3 nucleotide sequence: TGTGCCAGCAACACGGGACAGCCAAACACTGAAGCTTTCTTT. It encodes CASNTGQPNTEAFF. The chain is built from TRBV27 and TRBJ1-1; 7 nucleotides match TRBD1. The CDR3 totals 14 residues. Per germline, CDR1 MNHEY and CDR2 SMNVEV (reference sequence). Trimming cost V 7 bases and J 2 bases; bases outside gene matches: 7.

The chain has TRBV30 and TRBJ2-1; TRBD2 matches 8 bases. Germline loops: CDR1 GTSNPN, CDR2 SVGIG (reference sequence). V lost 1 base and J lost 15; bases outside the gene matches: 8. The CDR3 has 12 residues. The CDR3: CAWSALGGASFF. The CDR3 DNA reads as TGTGCCTGGAGTGCTCTCGGGGGGGCCTCGTTCTTC.

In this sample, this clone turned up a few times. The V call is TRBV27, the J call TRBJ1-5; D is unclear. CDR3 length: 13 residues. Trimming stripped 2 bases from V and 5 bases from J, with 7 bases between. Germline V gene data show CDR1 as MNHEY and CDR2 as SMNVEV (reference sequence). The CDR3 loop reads CASSLRRDQPQHF. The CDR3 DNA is TGTGCCAGCAGTTTACGTCGAGATCAGCCCCAGCATTTT.

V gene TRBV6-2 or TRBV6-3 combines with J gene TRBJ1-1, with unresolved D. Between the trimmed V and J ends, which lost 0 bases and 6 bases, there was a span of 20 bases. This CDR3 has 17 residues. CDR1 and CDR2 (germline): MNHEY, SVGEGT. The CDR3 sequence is CASSYSFVRAGGPEAFF. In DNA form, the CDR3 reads TGTGCCAGCAGTTACTCTTTCGTACGGGCAGGAGGGCCTGAAGCTTTCTTT.

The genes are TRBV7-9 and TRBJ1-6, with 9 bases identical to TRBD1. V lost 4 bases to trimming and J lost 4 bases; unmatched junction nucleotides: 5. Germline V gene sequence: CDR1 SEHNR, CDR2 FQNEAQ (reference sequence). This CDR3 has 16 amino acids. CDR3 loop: CASSSTGGAYNSPLHF. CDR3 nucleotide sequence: TGTGCCAGCAGCTCCACAGGGGGCGCATATAATTCACCCCTCCACTTT.

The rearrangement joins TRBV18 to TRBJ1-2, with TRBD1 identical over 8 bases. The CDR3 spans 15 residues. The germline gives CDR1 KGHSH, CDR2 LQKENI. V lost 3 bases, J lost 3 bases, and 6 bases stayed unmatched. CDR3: CASSPYQDRDYGYTF. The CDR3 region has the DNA TGTGCCAGCTCACCTTACCAGGACAGGGACTATGGCTACACCTTC.

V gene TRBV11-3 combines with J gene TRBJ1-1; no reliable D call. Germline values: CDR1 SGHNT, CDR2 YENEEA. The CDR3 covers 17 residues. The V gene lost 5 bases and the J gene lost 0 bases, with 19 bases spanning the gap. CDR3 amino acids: CASSLVGGYLMNTEAFF. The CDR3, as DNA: TGTGCCAGCAGCCTAGTCGGAGGCTACCTAATGAACACTGAAGCTTTCTTT. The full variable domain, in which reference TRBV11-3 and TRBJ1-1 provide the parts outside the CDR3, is EAGVVQSPRYKIIEKKQPVAFWCNPISGHNTLYWYLQNLGQGPELLIRYENEEAVDDSQLPKDRFSAERLKGVDSTLKIQPAELGDSAVYLCASSLVGGYLMNTEAFFGQGTRLTVV.

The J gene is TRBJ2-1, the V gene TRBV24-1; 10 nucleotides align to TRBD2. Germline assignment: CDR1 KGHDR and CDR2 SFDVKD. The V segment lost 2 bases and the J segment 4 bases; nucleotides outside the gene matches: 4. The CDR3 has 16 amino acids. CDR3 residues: CATSDSQRGGYNEQFF. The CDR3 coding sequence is TGTGCCACCAGTGATTCACAGCGGGGGGGGTACAATGAGCAGTTCTTC.

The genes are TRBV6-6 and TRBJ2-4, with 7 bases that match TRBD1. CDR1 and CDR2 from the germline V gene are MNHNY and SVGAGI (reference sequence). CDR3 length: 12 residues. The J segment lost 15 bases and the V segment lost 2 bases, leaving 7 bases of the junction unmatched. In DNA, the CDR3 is TGTGCCAGCAGTTACAGGGACAGCGACCTGTACTTC. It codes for CASSYRDSDLYF.

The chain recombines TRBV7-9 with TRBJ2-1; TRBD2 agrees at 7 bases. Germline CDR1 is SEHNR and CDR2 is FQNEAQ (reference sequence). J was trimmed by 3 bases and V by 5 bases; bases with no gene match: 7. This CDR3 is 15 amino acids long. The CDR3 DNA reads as TGTGCCAGCAGCGGCCGCGGGGGAATCTACAATGAGCAGTTCTTC. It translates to CASSGRGGIYNEQFF. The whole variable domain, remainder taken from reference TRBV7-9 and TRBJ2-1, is DTGVSQNPRHKITKRGQNVTFRCDPISEHNRLYWYRQTLGQGPEFLTYFQNEAQLEKSRLLSDRFSAERPKGSFSTLEIQRTEQGDSAMYLCASSGRGGIYNEQFFGPGTRLTVL.

The DNA for the CDR3 is TGCGCCAGCAGCTTGCAGTCTGATACGCAGTATTTT. Translation gives CASSLQSDTQYF. The V call is TRBV5-1, the J call TRBJ2-3; no reliable D call. V gave up 1 base and J gave up 6 bases, with 6 bases separating them. This CDR3 is 12 amino acids long. CDR1 is SGHRS and CDR2 is YFSETQ in the germline V gene.

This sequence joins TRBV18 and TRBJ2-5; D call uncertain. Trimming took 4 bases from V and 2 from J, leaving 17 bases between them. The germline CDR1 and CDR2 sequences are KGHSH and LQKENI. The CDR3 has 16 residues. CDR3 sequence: CASSLTLSPFQETQYF. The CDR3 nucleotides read TGTGCCAGCTCACTCACTTTATCCCCCTTTCAAGAGACCCAGTACTTC.

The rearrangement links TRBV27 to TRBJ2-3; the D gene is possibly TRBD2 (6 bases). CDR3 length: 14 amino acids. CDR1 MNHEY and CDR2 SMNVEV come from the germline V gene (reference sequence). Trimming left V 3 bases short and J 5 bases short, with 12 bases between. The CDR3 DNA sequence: TGTGCCAGCAGTTTTTTGGGGGGTGAAGATACGCAGTATTTT. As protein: CASSFLGGEDTQYF.

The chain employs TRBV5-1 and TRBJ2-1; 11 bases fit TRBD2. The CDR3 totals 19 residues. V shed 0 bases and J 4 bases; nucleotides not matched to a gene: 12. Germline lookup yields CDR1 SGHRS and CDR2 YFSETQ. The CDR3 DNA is TGCGCCAGCAGCTTGGGCCTAGCGGGGGGAAATACACCATACAATGAGCAGTTCTTC. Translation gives CASSLGLAGGNTPYNEQFF.

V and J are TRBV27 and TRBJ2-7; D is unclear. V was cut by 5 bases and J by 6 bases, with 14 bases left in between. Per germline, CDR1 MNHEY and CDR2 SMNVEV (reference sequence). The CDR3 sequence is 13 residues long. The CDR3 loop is CASSVYSGSEQYF. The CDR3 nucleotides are TGTGCCAGCAGTGTCTACAGTGGATCCGAGCAGTACTTC.

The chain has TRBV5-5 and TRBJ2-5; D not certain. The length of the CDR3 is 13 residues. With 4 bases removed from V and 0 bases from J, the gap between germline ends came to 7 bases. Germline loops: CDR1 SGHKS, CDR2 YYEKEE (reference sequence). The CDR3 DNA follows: TGTGCCAGCAGCCCGAGAAACCAAGAGACCCAGTACTTC. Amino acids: CASSPRNQETQYF.

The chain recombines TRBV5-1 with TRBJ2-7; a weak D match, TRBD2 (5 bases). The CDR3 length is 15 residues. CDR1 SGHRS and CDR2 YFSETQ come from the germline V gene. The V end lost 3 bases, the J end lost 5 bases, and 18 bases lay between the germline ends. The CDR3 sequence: CASSSSTGSLHEQYF. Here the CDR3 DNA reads TGCGCCAGCAGCTCTTCTACGGGATCTCTTCACGAGCAGTACTTC.

The CDR3 bases are TGCGCCAGCAGCCAACAGATGAACACTGAAGCTTTCTTT. Its protein product is CASSQQMNTEAFF. This rearrangement joins TRBV4-1 to TRBJ1-1, with D uncertain. V lost 2 bases, J lost 0 bases, and 4 bases lay in between. Germline V gene sequence: CDR1 MGHRA, CDR2 YSYEKL. The CDR3 is 13 residues long.

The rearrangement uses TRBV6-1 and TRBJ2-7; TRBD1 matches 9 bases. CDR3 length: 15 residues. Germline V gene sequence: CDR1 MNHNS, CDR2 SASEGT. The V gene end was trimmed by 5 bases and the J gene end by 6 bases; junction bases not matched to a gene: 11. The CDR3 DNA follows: TGTGCCAGCAGTAAACGACAGGGGGGGACTTTCGAGCAGTACTTC. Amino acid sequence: CASSKRQGGTFEQYF.

This chain's CDR3 is CATSSKQGMNTEAFF. CDR3 DNA: TGTGCCACCAGCAGCAAACAGGGGATGAACACTGAAGCTTTCTTT. The gene calls are TRBV15 and TRBJ1-1; 7 positions agree with TRBD1. The trim removed 3 bases at V and 0 bases at J, leaving 4 bases unmatched. Germline CDR1 and CDR2: LNHNV and YYDKDF (reference sequence). This CDR3 region has 15 residues.

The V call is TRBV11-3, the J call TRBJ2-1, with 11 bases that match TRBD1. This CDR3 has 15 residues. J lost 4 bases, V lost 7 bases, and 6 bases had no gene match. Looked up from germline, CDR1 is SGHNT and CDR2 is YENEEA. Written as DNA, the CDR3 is TGTGCCAGCACCCAGGACAGGGGGCCTTACAATGAGCAGTTCTTC. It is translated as CASTQDRGPYNEQFF.

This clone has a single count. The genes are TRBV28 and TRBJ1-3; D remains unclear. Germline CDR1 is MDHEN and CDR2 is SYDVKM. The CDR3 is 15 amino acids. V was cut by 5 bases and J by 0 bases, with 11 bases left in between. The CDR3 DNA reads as TGTGCCAGCAGTCCCCCACAGACCTCTGGAAACACCATATATTTT. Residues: CASSPPQTSGNTIYF.

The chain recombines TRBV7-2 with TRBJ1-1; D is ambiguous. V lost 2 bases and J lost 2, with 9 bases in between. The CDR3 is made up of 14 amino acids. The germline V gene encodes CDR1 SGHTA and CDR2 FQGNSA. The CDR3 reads CASSLRPGNTEAFF. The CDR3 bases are TGTGCCAGCAGCTTACGTCCGGGAAACACTGAAGCTTTCTTT.

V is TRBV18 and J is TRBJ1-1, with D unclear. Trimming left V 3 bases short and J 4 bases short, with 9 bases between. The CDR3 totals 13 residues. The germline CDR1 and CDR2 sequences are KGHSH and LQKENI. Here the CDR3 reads CASSPSRGTEAFF. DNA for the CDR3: TGTGCCAGCTCACCTTCGCGGGGCACTGAAGCTTTCTTT.

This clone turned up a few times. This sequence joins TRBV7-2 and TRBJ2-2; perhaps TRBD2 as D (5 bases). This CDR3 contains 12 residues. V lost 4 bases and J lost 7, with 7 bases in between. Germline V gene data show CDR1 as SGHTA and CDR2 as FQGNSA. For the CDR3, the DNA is TGTGCCAGCAGCTACGGGATCGGGGAGCTGTTTTTT. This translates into CASSYGIGELFF. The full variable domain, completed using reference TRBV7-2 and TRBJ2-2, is GAGVSQSPSNKVTEKGKDVELRCDPISGHTALYWYRQSLGQGLEFLIYFQGNSAPDKSGLPSDRFSAERTGGSVSTLTIQRTQQEDSAVYLCASSYGIGELFFGEGSRLTVL.